This T cell receptor (beta chain) stems from a study of blood T cell repertoires in COVID-19. Turning to the study itself: Acute and convalescent COVID-19 samples came from the United States, Italy and Spain. In each case, the material was cDNA or gDNA derived from T cells, B-cell-depleted T cells, or PBMCs.

Losses at the gene ends were 1 base for V and 5 bases for J; bases not matched to a gene: 5. The CDR3 has 15 residues. Germline V CDR1 and CDR2: MNHNY, SVGAGI (reference sequence). TCRdb's copy holds only in-frame clones and misses some; the assay was immunoSEQ multiplex PCR. The sample lists some 180,000 clones; around 90% were seen once. This receptor was taken from a man between 50 and 59 years old with acute or convalescent COVID-19. The J gene is TRBJ2-3, the V gene TRBV6-6, with TRBD2 matching over 8 bases. Sequencing was done on a sample of peripheral blood. For the CDR3, the DNA is TGTGCCAGCAGTTACTTAATCGGGGGGGAAGATACGCAGTATTTT. Protein sequence: CASSYLIGGEDTQYF.